This entry is about one TCR beta chain. No antigen is known for it. This sample is part of a study of regulatory T cells in long-lasting Graves disease. Study-level background: Disease was considered persistent Graves' disease after over 5 years of antithyroid drugs (with positive TSH receptor antibodies). Study outcomes and limitations: Among persistent patients, a larger number of public clonotypes were shared (2,741) than among newly diagnosed patients (roughly 910). Having few samples may have compromised the accuracy.

Combining iRepertoire HTBI primers with Arm-PCR of CDR3 regions, the authors built TCR beta libraries. Each CDR3 protein is one row after TCRdb ran MiXCR on the multiplex PCR reads. The table lists roughly 430,000 distinct CDR3 sequences, around 20% of them singletons. The time point was: persistent/refractory GD, antithyroid drugs over 5 years with positive TRAb. The TCR library used RNA extracted from PBMCs. The material was peripheral blood mononuclear cells (PBMCs), obtained when the disease was refractory, from a patient treated with antithyroid drugs. This TCR came from a female donor with Graves disease.

The CDR3 region is CASSQWFAGNTGELFF. The CDR3 nucleotides are TGCGCCAGCAGCCAATGGTTCGCGGGCAACACCGGGGAGCTGTTTTTT. V gene TRBV4-1 combines with J gene TRBJ2-2, with a possible D match to TRBD2 (5 bases). Germline CDR1 and CDR2: MGHRA and YSYEKL. V was pared by 2 bases and J by 2 bases, with 12 bases between. This CDR3 has 16 residues.